This T cell receptor beta chain derives from a study of blood T cell repertoires in COVID-19. Per germline, CDR1 SGHRS and CDR2 YFSETQ. The CDR3 is 14 residues long. V was clipped by 0 bases and J by 4 bases, with 9 bases between them. This clone appeared a single time. This table comes from immunoSEQ multiplex PCR, and its TCRdb copy is limited to in-frame clones, with some not included. This sample carries more than 150,000 clones, approximately 89% of them seen once, and the ten largest clones take about 2.7%. This receptor was identified in a middle-aged man with active or convalescent COVID-19. Sequenced input: peripheral blood. The V gene is TRBV5-1, the J gene TRBJ2-3; TRBD2 is a possible D gene (6 bases). The CDR3 DNA follows: TGCGCCAGCAGCTTGGGAGTAGCGGCAGATACGCAGTATTTT. Its protein product is CASSLGVAADTQYF. Full variable domain (missing parts from reference TRBV5-1 and TRBJ2-3): KAGVTQTPRYLIKTRGQQVTLSCSPISGHRSVSWYQQTPGQGLQFLFEYFSETQRNKGNFPGRFSGRQFSNSRSEMNVSTLELGDSALYLCASSLGVAADTQYFGPGTRLTVL.